The 3 T cell receptor beta chains given below trace back to one sample, sequenced in a study of T cell changes during pregnancy in multiple sclerosis. Assay: immunoSEQ multiplex PCR; the TCRdb copy retains only in-frame clones and omits some. Of 75,000 to 95,000 clones detected, about 92% appear once; the ten largest clones hold about 1.6%. Sequences were derived from peripheral blood, sampled in the first trimester of pregnancy. The receptors were sampled from a female donor with multiple sclerosis, enrolled in a pregnancy study.

This chain links TRBV5-1 with TRBJ2-5; perhaps TRBD1 as D (5 bases). This CDR3 has 14 amino acids. The V gene's germline CDR1 is SGHRS and CDR2 YFSETQ. Between the trimmed V and J ends, which lost 0 bases and 1 base, there was a span of 7 bases. The CDR3 region is CASSLEGVQETQYF. The CDR3 DNA is TGCGCCAGCAGCTTGGAAGGGGTCCAAGAGACCCAGTACTTC.

The chain employs TRBV9 and TRBJ2-1, with 14 positions matching TRBD2. This CDR3 has 15 amino acids. In germline, CDR1 is SGDLS, CDR2 YYNGEE. The V segment lost 2 bases and the J segment 10 bases; nucleotides outside the gene matches: 5. The CDR3 DNA reads TGTGCCAGCAGCGTCGGGGGACTAGCGGGAGCAGAGCAGTTCTTC. Protein sequence: CASSVGGLAGAEQFF.

The chain carries TRBV27 and TRBJ2-1; the match to TRBD2 covers 10 bases. Losses at the gene ends were 5 bases for V and 7 bases for J; bases not matched to a gene: 14. The germline CDR1 and CDR2 sequences are MNHEY and SMNVEV (reference sequence). CDR3 length: 17 amino acids. CDR3 loop: CASSLRALAGELNEQFF. Written as DNA, the CDR3 is TGTGCCAGCAGTCTCCGGGCGCTAGCGGGAGAACTTAATGAGCAGTTCTTC.